Below, 6 T cell receptor beta chains from the same sample are listed, as sequenced in a study of glioma-infiltrating T cells after dendritic cell vaccination. Here immunoSEQ multiplex PCR was the method, and the copy in TCRdb shows in-frame clones only, minus some. In the table there are around 60,000 clones, roughly 86% of which are singletons. Time point here: after dendritic cell vaccination, including at tumor progression/relapse. This specimen consisted of blood, obtained after dendritic cell vaccination. The receptors come from a human donor with glioblastoma.

The chain carries TRBV9 and TRBJ1-1, with 10 positions matching TRBD1. The CDR3 has 15 residues. The germline gives CDR1 SGDLS, CDR2 YYNGEE. Trimming removed 3 bases from V and 6 bases from J; junction bases left unmatched: 8. The CDR3 spells CASSARQGAAAEAFF. CDR3 in DNA: TGTGCCAGCAGCGCCCGACAGGGGGCCGCGGCTGAAGCTTTCTTT.

This clone is termed medium-sized (0.01 to 0.1%). This chain joins TRBV19 and TRBJ1-1; D unresolved. The germline CDR1 and CDR2 sequences are LNHDA and SQIVND (reference sequence). CDR3 length: 14 amino acids. V was shortened by 6 bases and J by 7 bases, with 18 bases between the two germline ends. CDR3 sequence: CASSANSGGGEAFF. The CDR3 DNA is TGTGCCAGTAGCGCTAATTCGGGAGGCGGTGAAGCTTTCTTT.

V and J are TRBV2 and TRBJ2-1; weak D call: TRBD2 (6 bases). CDR3 length: 15 amino acids. Germline V gene lookup returns CDR1 SNHLY and CDR2 FYNNEI. Trimming stripped 0 bases from V and 9 bases from J, with 15 bases between. CDR3 region: CASSEAARGVAEQFF. CDR3 coding DNA: TGTGCCAGCAGTGAAGCAGCGCGCGGGGTGGCTGAGCAGTTCTTC.

The chain recombines TRBV5-1 with TRBJ1-5, with 7 bases that match TRBD1. The CDR3 sequence is 14 residues long. Per germline, CDR1 SGHRS and CDR2 YFSETQ. V was clipped by 6 bases and J by 4 bases; unmatched bases: 7. CDR3 nucleotides: TGCGCCAGCAACCTAGGACAGGAGAATCAGCCCCAGCATTTT. The encoded protein is CASNLGQENQPQHF. The variable domain in full, with the rest retrieved from reference TRBV5-1 and TRBJ1-5, is KAGVTQTPRYLIKTRGQQVTLSCSPISGHRSVSWYQQTPGQGLQFLFEYFSETQRNKGNFPGRFSGRQFSNSRSEMNVSTLELGDSALYLCASNLGQENQPQHFGDGTRLSIL.

V gene TRBV7-3 combines with J gene TRBJ2-4; the D gene is possibly TRBD1 (6 bases). Trimming pared 5 bases from V and 1 base from J, leaving 9 bases between. This CDR3 spans 14 amino acids. CDR1 and CDR2 (germline): SGHTA, FQGTGA. CDR3 sequence reads: CASSPQGAKNIQYF. CDR3 nucleotide sequence: TGTGCCAGCAGCCCACAGGGTGCCAAAAACATTCAGTACTTC.

This sequence joins TRBV4-3 and TRBJ1-5; 7 positions match TRBD1. CDR3 length: 15 residues. The V segment lost 0 bases and the J segment 7 bases; nucleotides outside the gene matches: 6. Germline CDR1 is LGHNA and CDR2 is YSLEER. The CDR3 spells CASSQDAQGSQPQHF. CDR3 nucleotide sequence: TGCGCCAGCAGCCAAGATGCACAGGGGAGCCAGCCCCAGCATTTT.